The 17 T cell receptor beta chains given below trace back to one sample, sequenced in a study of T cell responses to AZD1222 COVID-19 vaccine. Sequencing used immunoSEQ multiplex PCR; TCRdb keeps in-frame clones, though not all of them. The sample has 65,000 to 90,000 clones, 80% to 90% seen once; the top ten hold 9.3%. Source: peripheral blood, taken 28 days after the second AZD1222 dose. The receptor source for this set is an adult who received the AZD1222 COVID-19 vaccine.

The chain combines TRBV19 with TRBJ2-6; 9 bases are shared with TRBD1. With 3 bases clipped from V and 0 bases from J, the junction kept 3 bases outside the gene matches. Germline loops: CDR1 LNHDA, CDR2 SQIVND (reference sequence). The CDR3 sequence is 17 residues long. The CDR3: CASSMGQGGSGANVLTF. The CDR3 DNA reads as TGTGCCAGTAGTATGGGACAGGGAGGCTCTGGGGCCAACGTCCTGACTTTC.

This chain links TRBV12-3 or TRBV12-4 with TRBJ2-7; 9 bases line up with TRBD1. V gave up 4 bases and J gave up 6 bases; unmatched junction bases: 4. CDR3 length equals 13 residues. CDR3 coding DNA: TGTGCCAGCAGTTCCCTGACAGGGGGCGAGCAGTACGTC. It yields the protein CASSSLTGGEQYV.

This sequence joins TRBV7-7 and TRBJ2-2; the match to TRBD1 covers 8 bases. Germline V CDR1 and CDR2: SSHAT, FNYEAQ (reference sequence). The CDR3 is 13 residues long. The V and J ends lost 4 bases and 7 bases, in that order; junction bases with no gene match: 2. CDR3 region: CASSSDRGGELFF. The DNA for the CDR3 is TGTGCCAGCAGCTCAGACAGGGGCGGGGAGCTGTTTTTT.

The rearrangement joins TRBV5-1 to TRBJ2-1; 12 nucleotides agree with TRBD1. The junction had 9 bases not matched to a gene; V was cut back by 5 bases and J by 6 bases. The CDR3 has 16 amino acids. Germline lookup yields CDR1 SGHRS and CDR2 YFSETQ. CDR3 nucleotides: TGCGCCAGCAGACCCGGGACAGGGGGCTGGGGCAATGAGCAGTTCTTC. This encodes CASRPGTGGWGNEQFF.

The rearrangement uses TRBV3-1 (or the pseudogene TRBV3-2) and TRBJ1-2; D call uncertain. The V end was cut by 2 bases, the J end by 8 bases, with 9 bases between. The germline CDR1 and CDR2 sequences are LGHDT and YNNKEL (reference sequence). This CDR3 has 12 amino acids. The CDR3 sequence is CASSQPPQGYTF. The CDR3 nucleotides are TGTGCCAGCAGCCAACCCCCTCAGGGCTACACCTTC.

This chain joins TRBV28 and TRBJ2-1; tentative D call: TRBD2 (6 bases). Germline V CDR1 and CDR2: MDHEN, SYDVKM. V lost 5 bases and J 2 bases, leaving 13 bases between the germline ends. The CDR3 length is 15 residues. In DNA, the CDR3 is TGTGCCAGCAGTGGGGCAGGGACTCCCTACAATGAGCAGTTCTTC. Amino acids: CASSGAGTPYNEQFF.

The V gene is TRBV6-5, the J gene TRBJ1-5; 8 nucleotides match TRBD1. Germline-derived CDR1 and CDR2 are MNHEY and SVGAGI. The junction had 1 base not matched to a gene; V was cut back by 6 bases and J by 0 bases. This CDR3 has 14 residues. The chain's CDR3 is CASRGQVSNQPQHF. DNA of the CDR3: TGTGCCAGCAGGGGACAGGTTAGCAATCAGCCCCAGCATTTT.

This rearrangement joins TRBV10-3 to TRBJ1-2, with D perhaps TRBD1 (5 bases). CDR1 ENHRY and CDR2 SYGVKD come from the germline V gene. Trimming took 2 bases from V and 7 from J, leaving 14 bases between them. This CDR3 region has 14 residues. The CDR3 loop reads CAISEVPGGAGYTF. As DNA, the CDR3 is TGTGCCATCAGTGAGGTGCCGGGGGGAGCTGGCTACACCTTC.

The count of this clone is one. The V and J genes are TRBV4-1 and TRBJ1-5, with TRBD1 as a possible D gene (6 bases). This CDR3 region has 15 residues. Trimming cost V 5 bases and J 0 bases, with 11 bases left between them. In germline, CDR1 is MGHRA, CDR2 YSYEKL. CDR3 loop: CASSWGQGSNQPQHF. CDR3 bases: TGCGCCAGCAGCTGGGGGCAGGGTAGCAATCAGCCCCAGCATTTT.

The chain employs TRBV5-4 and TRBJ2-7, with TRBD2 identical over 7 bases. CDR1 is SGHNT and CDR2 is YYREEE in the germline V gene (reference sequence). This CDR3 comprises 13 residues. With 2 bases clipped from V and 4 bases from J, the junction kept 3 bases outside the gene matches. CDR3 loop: CASSLGGGYEQYF. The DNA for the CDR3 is TGTGCCAGCAGCTTAGGCGGGGGTTACGAGCAGTACTTC.

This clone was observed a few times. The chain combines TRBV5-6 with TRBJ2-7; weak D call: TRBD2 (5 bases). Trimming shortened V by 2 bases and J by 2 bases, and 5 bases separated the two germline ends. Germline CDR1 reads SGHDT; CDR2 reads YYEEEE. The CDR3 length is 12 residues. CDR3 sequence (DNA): TGTGCCAGCAGCTTCGGGGCCTACGAGCAGTACGTC. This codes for CASSFGAYEQYV.

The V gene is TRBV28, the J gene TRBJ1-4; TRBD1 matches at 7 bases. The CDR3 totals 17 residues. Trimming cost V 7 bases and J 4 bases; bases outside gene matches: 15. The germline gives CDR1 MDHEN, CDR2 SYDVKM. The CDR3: CASNPGAGGNRNEKLFF. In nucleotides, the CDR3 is TGTGCCAGCAACCCAGGGGCAGGGGGGAATCGTAATGAAAAACTGTTTTTT.

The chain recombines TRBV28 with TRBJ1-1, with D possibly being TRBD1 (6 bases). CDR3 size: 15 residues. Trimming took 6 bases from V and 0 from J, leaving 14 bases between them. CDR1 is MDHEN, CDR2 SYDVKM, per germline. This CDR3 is CASRPATGLNTEAFF. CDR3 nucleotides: TGTGCCAGCAGACCCGCCACAGGGCTGAACACTGAAGCTTTCTTT.

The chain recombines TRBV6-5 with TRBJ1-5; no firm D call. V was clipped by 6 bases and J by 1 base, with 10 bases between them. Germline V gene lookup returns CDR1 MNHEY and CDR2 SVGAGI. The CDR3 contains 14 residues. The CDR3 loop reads CASRPDMSNQPQHF. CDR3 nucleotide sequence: TGTGCCAGCAGGCCCGACATGAGCAATCAGCCCCAGCATTTT.

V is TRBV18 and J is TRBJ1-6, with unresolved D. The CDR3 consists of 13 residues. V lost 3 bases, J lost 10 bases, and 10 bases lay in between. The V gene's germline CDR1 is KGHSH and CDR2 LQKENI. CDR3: CASSPGVGSPLHF. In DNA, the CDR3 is TGTGCCAGCTCACCTGGGGTGGGCTCACCCCTCCACTTT.

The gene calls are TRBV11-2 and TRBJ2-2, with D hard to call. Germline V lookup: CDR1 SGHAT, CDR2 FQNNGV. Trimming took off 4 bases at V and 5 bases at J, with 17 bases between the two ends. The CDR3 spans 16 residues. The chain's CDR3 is CASSSPSLGLTGELFF. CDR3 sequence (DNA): TGTGCCAGCAGCTCACCCTCCCTTGGGCTGACCGGGGAGCTGTTTTTT.

The CDR3 sequence: CASSATALQSPQHF. The DNA of the CDR3 is TGTGCCAGCAGCGCAACAGCCCTCCAAAGCCCCCAGCATTTT. The chain recombines TRBV9 with TRBJ1-5; D is ambiguous. In germline, CDR1 is SGDLS, CDR2 YYNGEE. V shed 3 bases and J shed 10 bases, with 17 bases lying between them. This CDR3 has 14 amino acids.